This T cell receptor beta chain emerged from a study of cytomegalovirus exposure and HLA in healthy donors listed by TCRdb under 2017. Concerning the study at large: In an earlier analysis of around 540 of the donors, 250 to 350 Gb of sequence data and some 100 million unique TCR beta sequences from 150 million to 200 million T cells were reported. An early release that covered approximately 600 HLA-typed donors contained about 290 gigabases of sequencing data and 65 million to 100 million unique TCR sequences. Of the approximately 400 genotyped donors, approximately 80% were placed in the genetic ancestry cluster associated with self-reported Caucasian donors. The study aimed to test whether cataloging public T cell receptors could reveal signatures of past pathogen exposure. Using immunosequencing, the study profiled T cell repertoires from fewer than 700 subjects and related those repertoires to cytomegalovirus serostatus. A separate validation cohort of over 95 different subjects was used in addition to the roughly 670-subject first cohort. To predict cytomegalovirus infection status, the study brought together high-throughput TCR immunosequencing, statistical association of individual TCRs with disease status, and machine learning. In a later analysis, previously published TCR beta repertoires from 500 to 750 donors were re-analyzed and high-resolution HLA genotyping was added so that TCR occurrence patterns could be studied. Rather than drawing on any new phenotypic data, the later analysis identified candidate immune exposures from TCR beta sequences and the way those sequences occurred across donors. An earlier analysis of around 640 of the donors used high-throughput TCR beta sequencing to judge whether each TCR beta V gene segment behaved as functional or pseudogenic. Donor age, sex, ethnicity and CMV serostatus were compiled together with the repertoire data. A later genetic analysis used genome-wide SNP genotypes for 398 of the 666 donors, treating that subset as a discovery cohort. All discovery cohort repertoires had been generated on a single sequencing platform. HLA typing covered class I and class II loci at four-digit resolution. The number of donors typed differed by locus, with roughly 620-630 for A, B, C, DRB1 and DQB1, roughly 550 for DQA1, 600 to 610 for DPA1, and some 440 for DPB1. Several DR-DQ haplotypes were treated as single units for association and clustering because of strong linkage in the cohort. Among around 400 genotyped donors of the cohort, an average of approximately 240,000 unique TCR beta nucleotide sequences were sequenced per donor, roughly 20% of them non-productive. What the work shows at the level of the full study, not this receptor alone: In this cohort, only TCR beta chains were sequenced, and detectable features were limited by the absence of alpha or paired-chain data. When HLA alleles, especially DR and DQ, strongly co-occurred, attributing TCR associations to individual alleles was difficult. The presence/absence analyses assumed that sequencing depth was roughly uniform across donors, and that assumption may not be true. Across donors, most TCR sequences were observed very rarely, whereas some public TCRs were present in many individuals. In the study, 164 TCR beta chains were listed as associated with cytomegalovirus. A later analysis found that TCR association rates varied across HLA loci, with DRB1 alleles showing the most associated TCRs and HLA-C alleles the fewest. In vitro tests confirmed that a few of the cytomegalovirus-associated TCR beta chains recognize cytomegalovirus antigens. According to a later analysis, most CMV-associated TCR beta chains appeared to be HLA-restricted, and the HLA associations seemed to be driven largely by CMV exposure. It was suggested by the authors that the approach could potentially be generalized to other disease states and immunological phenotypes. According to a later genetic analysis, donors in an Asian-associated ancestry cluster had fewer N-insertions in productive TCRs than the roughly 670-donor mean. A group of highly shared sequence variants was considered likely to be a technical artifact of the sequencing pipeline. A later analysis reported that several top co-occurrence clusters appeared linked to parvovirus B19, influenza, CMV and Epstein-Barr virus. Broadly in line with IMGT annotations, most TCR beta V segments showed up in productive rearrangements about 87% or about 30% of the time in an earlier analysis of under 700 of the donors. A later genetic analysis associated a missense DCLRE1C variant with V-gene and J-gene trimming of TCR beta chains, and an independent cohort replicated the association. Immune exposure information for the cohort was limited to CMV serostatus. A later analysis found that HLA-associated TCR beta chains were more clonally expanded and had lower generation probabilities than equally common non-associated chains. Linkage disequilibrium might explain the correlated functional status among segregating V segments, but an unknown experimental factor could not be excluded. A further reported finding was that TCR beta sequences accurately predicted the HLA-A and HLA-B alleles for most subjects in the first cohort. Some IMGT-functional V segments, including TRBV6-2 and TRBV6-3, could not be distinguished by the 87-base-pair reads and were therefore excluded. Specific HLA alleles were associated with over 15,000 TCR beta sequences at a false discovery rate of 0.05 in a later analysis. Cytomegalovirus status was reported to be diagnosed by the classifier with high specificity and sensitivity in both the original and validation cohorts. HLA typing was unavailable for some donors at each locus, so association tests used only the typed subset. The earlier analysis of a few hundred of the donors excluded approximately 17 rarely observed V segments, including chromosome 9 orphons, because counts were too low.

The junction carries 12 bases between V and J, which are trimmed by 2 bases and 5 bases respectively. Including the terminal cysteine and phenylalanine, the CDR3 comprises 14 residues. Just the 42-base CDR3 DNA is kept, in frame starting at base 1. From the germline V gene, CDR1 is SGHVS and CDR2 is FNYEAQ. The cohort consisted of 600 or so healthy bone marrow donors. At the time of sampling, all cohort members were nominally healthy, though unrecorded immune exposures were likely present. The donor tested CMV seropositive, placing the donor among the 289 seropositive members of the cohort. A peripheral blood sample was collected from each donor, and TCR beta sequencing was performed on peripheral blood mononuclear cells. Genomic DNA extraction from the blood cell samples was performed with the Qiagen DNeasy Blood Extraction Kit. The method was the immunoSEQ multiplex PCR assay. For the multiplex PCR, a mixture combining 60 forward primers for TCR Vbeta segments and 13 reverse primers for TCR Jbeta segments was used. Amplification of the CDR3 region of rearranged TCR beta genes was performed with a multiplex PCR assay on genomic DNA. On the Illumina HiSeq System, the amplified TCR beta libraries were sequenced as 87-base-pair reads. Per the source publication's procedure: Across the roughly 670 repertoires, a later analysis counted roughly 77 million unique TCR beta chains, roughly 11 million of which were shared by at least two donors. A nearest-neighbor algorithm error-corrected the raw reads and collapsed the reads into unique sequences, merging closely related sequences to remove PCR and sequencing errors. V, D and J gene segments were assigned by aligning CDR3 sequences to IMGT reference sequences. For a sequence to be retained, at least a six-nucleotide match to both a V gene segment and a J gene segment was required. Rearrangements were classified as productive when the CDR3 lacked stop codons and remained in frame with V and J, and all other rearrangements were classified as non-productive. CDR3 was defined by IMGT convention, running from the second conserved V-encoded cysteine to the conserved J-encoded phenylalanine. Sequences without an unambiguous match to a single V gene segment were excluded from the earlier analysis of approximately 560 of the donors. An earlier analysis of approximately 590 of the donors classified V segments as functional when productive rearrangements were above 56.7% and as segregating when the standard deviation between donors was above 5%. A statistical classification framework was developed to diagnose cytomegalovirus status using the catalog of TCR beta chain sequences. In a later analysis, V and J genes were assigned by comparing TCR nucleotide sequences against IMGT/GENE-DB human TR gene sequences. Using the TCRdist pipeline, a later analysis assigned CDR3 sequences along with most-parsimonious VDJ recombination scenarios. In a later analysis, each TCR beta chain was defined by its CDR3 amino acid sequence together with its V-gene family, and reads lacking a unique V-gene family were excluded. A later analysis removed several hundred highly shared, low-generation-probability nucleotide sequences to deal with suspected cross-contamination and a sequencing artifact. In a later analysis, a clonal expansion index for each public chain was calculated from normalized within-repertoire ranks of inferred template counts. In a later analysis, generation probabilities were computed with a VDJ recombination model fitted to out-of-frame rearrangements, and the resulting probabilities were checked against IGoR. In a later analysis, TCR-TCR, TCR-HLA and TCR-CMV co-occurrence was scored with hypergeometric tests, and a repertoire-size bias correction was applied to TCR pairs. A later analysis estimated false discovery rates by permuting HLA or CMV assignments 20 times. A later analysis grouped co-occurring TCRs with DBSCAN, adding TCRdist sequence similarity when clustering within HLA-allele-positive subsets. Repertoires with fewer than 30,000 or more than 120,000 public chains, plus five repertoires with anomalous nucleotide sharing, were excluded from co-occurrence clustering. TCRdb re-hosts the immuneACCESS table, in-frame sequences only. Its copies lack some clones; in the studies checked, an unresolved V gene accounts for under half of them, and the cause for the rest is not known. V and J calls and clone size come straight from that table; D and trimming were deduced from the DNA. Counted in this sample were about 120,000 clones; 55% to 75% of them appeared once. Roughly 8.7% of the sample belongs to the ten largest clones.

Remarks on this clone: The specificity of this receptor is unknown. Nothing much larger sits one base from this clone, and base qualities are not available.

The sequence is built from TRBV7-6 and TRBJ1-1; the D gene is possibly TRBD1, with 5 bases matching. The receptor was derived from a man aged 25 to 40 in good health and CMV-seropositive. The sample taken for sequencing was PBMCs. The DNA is TGTGCCAGCAGCTTATCCGGGGGGTGGACTGAAGCTTTCTTT. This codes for CASSLSGGWTEAFF.